This T cell receptor (beta chain) derives from a study of T cells in localized non-small cell lung cancer. Study-wide results and limits: T cell clonality was highest in uninvolved adjacent lung, above tumor. Since sequencing was restricted to only one region of the tumor, intratumor heterogeneity remains a possibility. Elevated circulating T cell density in blood was associated with longer overall survival. Paired adjacent lung recovered a median around 60 of the top 100 tumor clones.

The CDR3 runs 13 residues. The germline V gene encodes CDR1 SGHRS and CDR2 YFSETQ. V was shortened by 0 bases and J by 6 bases, with 6 bases between the two germline ends. As concerns this clone: What it binds is not known.

The data were produced by immunoSEQ multiplex PCR, yet TCRdb's version contains in-frame clones alone and is incomplete. This repertoire shows tens of thousands of clones, 65% to 90% found once; its top ten account for about 8%. This sequence joins TRBV5-1 and TRBJ2-2, with D perhaps TRBD1 (5 bases). This receptor was taken from a man aged 40 to 70 with stage II lung adenocarcinoma. Sequenced here: PBMCs, sampled before any cancer treatment. Written as DNA, the CDR3 is TGCGCCAGCAGCTTGGAGGGGTCCGGGGAGCTGTTTTTT. The encoded protein is CASSLEGSGELFF.